This TCR beta chain was obtained from a study of shared clonotypes between healthy human individuals. This CDR3 comprises 15 residues. In germline, CDR1 is SGHTA, CDR2 FQGTGA. The V and J ends lost 0 bases and 3 bases respectively, with 9 bases between them. A remark on this clone: What it recognizes is unknown. This sample includes further DNA sequences coding for the same CDR3.

Study conclusions and caveats: Rarefaction revealed incomplete sorted-subset sequencing despite large depth.

CD45RO-negative, CCR7-positively selected cells formed the naive CD8 fraction, excluding terminally differentiated effector memory CD45RA+ cells. As handled by the study authors: Filtering of immunoSEQ junctional sequences could not match full-length read filtering. TCRdb's copy holds only in-frame clones and misses some; the assay was immunoSEQ multiplex PCR. The V and J calls and clone size were taken over from that table, and D and trimming were inferred from the DNA. The repertoire holds about 2.1 million clones, with around 93% as singletons. The origin of this receptor is a man aged 18-30 years in good health. Some clones in this sample may be carry-over from other donors' samples. Source material: naive CD8+ T cells from PBMCs. The V call is TRBV7-3, the J call TRBJ2-1; tentatively, D is TRBD1 or TRBD2 (6 bases each). Here the CDR3 reads CASSLTGGGYNEQFF. CDR3 sequence (DNA): TGTGCCAGCAGCTTAACCGGGGGCGGCTACAATGAGCAGTTCTTC.